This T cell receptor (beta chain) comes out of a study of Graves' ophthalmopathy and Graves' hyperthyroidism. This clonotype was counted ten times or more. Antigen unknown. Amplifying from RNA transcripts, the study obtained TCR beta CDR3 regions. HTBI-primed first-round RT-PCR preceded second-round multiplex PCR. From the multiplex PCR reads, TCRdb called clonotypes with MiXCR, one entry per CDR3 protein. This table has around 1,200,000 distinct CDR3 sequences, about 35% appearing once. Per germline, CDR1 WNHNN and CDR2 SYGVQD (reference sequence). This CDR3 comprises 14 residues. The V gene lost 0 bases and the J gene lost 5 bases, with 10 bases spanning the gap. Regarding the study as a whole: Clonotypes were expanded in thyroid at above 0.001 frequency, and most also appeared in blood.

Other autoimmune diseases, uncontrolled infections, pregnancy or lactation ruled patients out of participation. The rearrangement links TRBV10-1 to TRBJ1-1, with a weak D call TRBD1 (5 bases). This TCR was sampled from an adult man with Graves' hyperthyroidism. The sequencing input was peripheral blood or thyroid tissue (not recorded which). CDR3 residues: CASSESRGWTEAFF. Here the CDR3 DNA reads TGCGCCAGCAGTGAGTCCCGGGGGTGGACTGAAGCTTTCTTT.